This is a list of T cell receptor beta chains from one sample in a study of tissue T cells after allogeneic stem cell transplantation. Profiling relied on immunoSEQ multiplex PCR, and the TCRdb table lists in-frame clones only, not all of them. The profile shows tens of thousands of clones, around 67% of them singletons. Sequences were derived from tissue from the ileum, sampled at autopsy. The source is a female donor older than 55 with lung cancer. Both conserved end residues are part of each CDR3. A D gene is named only where the DNA matches it firmly. Size values are once, few and many counts, or a class for expanded clones, and some rows have none.

d_call | j_call | v_call | cdr3_length | clone_size | cdr3_nt | cdr3_aa
. | TRBJ1-1 | TRBV18 | 14 | . | TGTGCCAGCTCACTCTCCGGGCCGAACACTGAAGCTTTCTTT | CASSLSGPNTEAFF
. | TRBJ2-7 | TRBV6-2/TRBV6-3 | 15 | . | TGTGCCAGCAGTTCGGCGACGGGGGTCGTCGGCGAGCAGTACTTC | CASSSATGVVGEQYF
. | TRBJ2-1 | TRBV19 | 16 | . | TGTGCCAGTAGAGGTGAGAGGGGGAGCTCCTACAATGAGCAGTTCTTC | CASRGERGSSYNEQFF
TRBD2 | TRBJ2-7 | TRBV7-2 | 15 | . | TGTGCCAGCATCGACAAAGCGGGGTTATGGCTCGAGCAGTACTTC | CASIDKAGLWLEQYF
. | TRBJ1-5 | TRBV7-8 | 16 | few | TGTGCCAGCAGCTTAGAGGGAGAAGCGAGCAATCAGCCCCAGCATTTT | CASSLEGEASNQPQHF
TRBD2 | TRBJ2-1 | TRBV4-2 | 17 | . | TGTGCCAGCAGCCTAACGGCGCAGGGAGGGGCATACAATGAGCAGTTCTTC | CASSLTAQGGAYNEQFF
TRBD1 | TRBJ1-1 | TRBV7-6 | 13 | once | TGTGCCAGCAGCCTCGGGACAGGCACTGAAGCTTTCTTT | CASSLGTGTEAFF
TRBD2 | TRBJ2-3 | TRBV10-3 | 17 | . | TGTGCCATCAGTGCCCTAGCGGGGGGTACTAGCACAGATACGCAGTATTTT | CAISALAGGTSTDTQYF
TRBD1 | TRBJ2-7 | TRBV5-1 | 13 | . | TGCGCCACCCGGACAGGGGAATTAGACGAGCAGTACTTC | CATRTGELDEQYF
. | TRBJ2-1 | TRBV12-3/TRBV12-4 | 12 | . | TGTGCCAGCAGTCTACAGGGCAATGAGCAGTTCTTC | CASSLQGNEQFF
. | TRBJ2-3 | TRBV4-2 | 17 | . | TGTGCCAGCAGCCCCCCAACGAGACAGTCGACACGAGATACGCAGTATTTT | CASSPPTRQSTRDTQYF
. | TRBJ2-5 | TRBV19 | 17 | few | TGTGCCAGTAGTATGTGGGGGACCAGACGGTACGATGAGACCCAGTACTTC | CASSMWGTRRYDETQYF
. | TRBJ1-2 | TRBV6-5 | 12 | . | TGTGCCAGCACCGAATCCTTCTATGGCTACACCTTC | CASTESFYGYTF
TRBD1 | TRBJ1-2 | TRBV3-1/TRBV3-2 | 14 | few | TGTGCCAGCAGCCAACAAGGACAGGGGTATGGCTACACCTTC | CASSQQGQGYGYTF
. | TRBJ1-4 | TRBV2 | 15 | . | TGTGCCAGCAGTTGGTCGACCGGCGTAGGTGAAAAACTGTTTTTT | CASSWSTGVGEKLFF